Shown below are 20 T cell receptor beta chains from a single sample sequenced in a study of blood T cell repertoires in COVID-19. Generated by immunoSEQ multiplex PCR, the TCRdb table keeps only in-frame clones and is missing some. The sample shows 30,000 to 35,000 clones, 75% to 90% of them seen only once. The material sequenced was peripheral blood. Every receptor here comes from a man older than 75 with acute or convalescent COVID-19.

This clone appeared a few times. The chain carries TRBV7-6 and TRBJ2-1, with 13 bases that match TRBD2. With V trimmed by 4 bases and J by 6 bases, 0 bases remained unmatched. The CDR3 totals 14 residues. Germline CDR1 reads SGHVS; CDR2 reads FNYEAQ. The CDR3 loop reads CASSWTSGSNEQFF. For the CDR3, the DNA is TGTGCCAGCAGCTGGACTAGCGGGAGCAATGAGCAGTTCTTC. Full variable domain (outside the CDR3, taken from reference TRBV7-6 and TRBJ2-1): GAGVSQSPRYKVTKRGQDVALRCDPISGHVSLYWYRQALGQGPEFLTYFNYEAQQDKSGLPNDRFSAERPEGSISTLTIQRTEQRDSAMYRCASSWTSGSNEQFFGPGTRLTVL.

CDR3 amino acids: CATSDLRGTYF. Here the CDR3 DNA reads TGTGCCACCAGTGATTTGAGGGGAACGTACTTC. The rearrangement joins TRBV24-1 to TRBJ2-7; possible D gene TRBD1, 5 bases. V dropped 0 bases and J dropped 12 bases, with 8 bases sitting between them. The germline CDR1 and CDR2 sequences are KGHDR and SFDVKD. The CDR3 is 11 amino acids.

The chain is built from TRBV2 and TRBJ1-5, with TRBD1 identical over 10 bases. This CDR3 has 13 amino acids. CDR1 and CDR2 from the germline V gene are SNHLY and FYNNEI. Unmatched junction bases numbered 0, after V lost 4 bases and J lost 6 bases. Here the CDR3 reads CASSGTGGQPQHF. The DNA for the CDR3 is TGTGCCAGCAGTGGGACAGGGGGTCAGCCCCAGCATTTT.

The V and J genes are TRBV11-2 and TRBJ2-1, with 15 nucleotides matching TRBD2. CDR3 size: 15 residues. V lost 5 bases to trimming and J lost 9 bases; unmatched junction nucleotides: 5. Germline-derived CDR1 and CDR2 are SGHAT and FQNNGV. The CDR3 sequence: CASSPGLAGGTEQFF. Here the CDR3 DNA reads TGTGCCAGCAGCCCAGGACTAGCGGGAGGGACTGAGCAGTTCTTC.

This rearrangement joins TRBV18 to TRBJ2-5; D is perhaps TRBD2 (5 bases). CDR1 KGHSH and CDR2 LQKENI come from the germline V gene. Trimming took off 0 bases at V and 1 base at J, with 12 bases between the two ends. The CDR3 sequence is 16 residues long. The CDR3 DNA is TGTGCCAGCTCACCACCCTCGGGATCCCTCCAAGAGACCCAGTACTTC. Translation gives CASSPPSGSLQETQYF.

The chain carries TRBV5-4 and TRBJ2-7, with 12 bases fitting TRBD1. The CDR3 covers 15 residues. Germline V gives CDR1 SGHNT, CDR2 YYREEE (reference sequence). V trimming: 5 bases; J trimming: 6 bases; junction bases outside the gene matches: 9. The CDR3 loop reads CASSSGDRGRLEQYF. CDR3 nucleotides: TGTGCCAGCAGTTCCGGGGACAGGGGGCGCCTCGAGCAGTACTTC.

This rearrangement joins TRBV15 to TRBJ2-7, with 8 nucleotides matching TRBD1. This CDR3 comprises 16 residues. J was trimmed by 6 bases and V by 0 bases; bases with no gene match: 10. CDR1 is LNHNV, CDR2 YYDKDF, per germline (reference sequence). CDR3 sequence: CATSRDLGTGGGEQYF. Written as DNA, the CDR3 is TGTGCCACCAGCAGAGATCTAGGGACAGGAGGGGGCGAGCAGTACTTC.

This rearrangement joins TRBV7-2 to TRBJ2-2; 15 positions agree with TRBD2. This CDR3 comprises 17 residues. The germline V gene has CDR1 SGHTA and CDR2 FQGNSA. V trimming: 5 bases; J trimming: 7 bases; junction bases outside the gene matches: 8. The CDR3 spells CASSDGLAGGLGGELFF. The CDR3 nucleotides are TGTGCCAGCAGCGACGGACTAGCGGGAGGGCTCGGCGGGGAGCTGTTTTTT.

V is TRBV3-1 (or the pseudogene TRBV3-2) and J is TRBJ1-1; TRBD1 aligns across 11 bases. Trimming cost V 5 bases and J 3 bases; bases outside gene matches: 2. The CDR3 spans 14 residues. Germline values: CDR1 LGHDT, CDR2 YNNKEL (reference sequence). CDR3 sequence reads: CASSGTGGHTEAFF. The DNA of the CDR3 is TGTGCCAGCAGCGGGACAGGGGGGCACACTGAAGCTTTCTTT.

The chain uses TRBV24-1 and TRBJ1-1; 7 nucleotides agree with TRBD1. The CDR3 sequence is 13 residues long. With V trimmed by 9 bases and J by 6 bases, 9 bases remained unmatched. CDR1 is KGHDR and CDR2 is SFDVKD in the germline V gene. The chain's CDR3 is CATQLTGSSEAFF. The CDR3 DNA reads TGTGCCACCCAACTGACAGGGAGCTCTGAAGCTTTCTTT.

The V call is TRBV6-5, the J call TRBJ2-7; D possibly corresponds to TRBD2 (6 bases). The V and J ends lost 7 bases and 1 base respectively, with 14 bases between them. CDR1 is MNHEY, CDR2 SVGAGI, per germline. CDR3 length equals 14 residues. The CDR3 reads CASKPHGGSYEQYF. DNA of the CDR3: TGTGCCAGCAAGCCCCACGGGGGTTCCTACGAGCAGTACTTC.

This sequence joins TRBV6-5 and TRBJ1-2; 10 bases match TRBD1. CDR1 MNHEY and CDR2 SVGAGI come from the germline V gene. J was trimmed by 2 bases and V by 6 bases; bases with no gene match: 3. The CDR3 sequence is 14 residues long. The CDR3 DNA reads as TGTGCCAGCAGCACGGGACAGGGGAACTATGGCTACACCTTC. Residues: CASSTGQGNYGYTF.

V and J are TRBV4-2 and TRBJ1-4; the D is unclear. Germline V CDR1 and CDR2: LGHNA, YNFKEQ. CDR3 size: 21 residues. Trimming took off 0 bases at V and 0 bases at J, with 23 bases between the two ends. CDR3 sequence (DNA): TGTGCCAGCAGCCAAGACGGCAGGACGGGAACAGCGAGCTCAACTAATGAAAAACTGTTTTTT. This sequence encodes CASSQDGRTGTASSTNEKLFF.

This clone was seen only a few times. This chain joins TRBV9 and TRBJ2-2, with D tentatively TRBD2 (5 bases). Germline values: CDR1 SGDLS, CDR2 YYNGEE. The V gene lost 4 bases and the J gene lost 7 bases, with 14 bases spanning the gap. The CDR3 consists of 14 residues. The CDR3 DNA reads TGTGCCAGCAGCCTTGCTCCCGAGGGCGGGGAGCTGTTTTTT. It encodes CASSLAPEGGELFF.

The chain is built from TRBV6-6 and TRBJ1-3; 7 bases map to TRBD1. CDR1 and CDR2 (germline): MNHNY, SVGAGI (reference sequence). The CDR3 is 15 residues long. Trimming took 2 bases from V and 0 from J; bases not matched to a gene: 1. This chain's CDR3 is CASSYRDSSGNTIYF. The DNA for the CDR3 is TGTGCCAGCAGTTACCGGGACAGCTCTGGAAACACCATATATTTT.

The rearrangement links TRBV18 to TRBJ2-3, with TRBD1 matching over 8 bases. The CDR3 consists of 17 residues. CDR1 is KGHSH and CDR2 is LQKENI in the germline V gene. V lost 2 bases to trimming and J lost 0 bases; unmatched junction nucleotides: 7. CDR3 nucleotide sequence: TGTGCCAGCTCACCAAGGGAGACAGGGGCAAGCACAGATACGCAGTATTTT. It codes for CASSPRETGASTDTQYF.

The V call is TRBV18, the J call TRBJ2-7; D is perhaps TRBD1 (6 bases). Germline-derived CDR1 and CDR2 are KGHSH and LQKENI. V gave up 0 bases and J gave up 6 bases, with 9 bases separating them. This CDR3 is built from 13 residues. CDR3 sequence reads: CASSPPGTPEQYF. CDR3 DNA: TGTGCCAGCTCACCACCCGGGACACCCGAGCAGTACTTC.

This clone was seen only a few times. V gene TRBV3-1 (or the pseudogene TRBV3-2) combines with J gene TRBJ1-3, with 7 bases identical to TRBD1. Germline loops: CDR1 LGHDT, CDR2 YNNKEL (reference sequence). After removal of 5 bases from V and 4 bases from J, the junction contained 8 bases not matched to a gene. The CDR3 is 15 residues long. The CDR3 DNA is TGTGCCAGCAGCTATACAGGGGTGCGGGGAAACACCATATATTTT. Its translation: CASSYTGVRGNTIYF.

The CDR3 coding sequence is TGTGCCAGCAGTTTAACCCGGGACAGGGTGCTTTGGGGTCCTGAAGCTTTCTTT. This encodes CASSLTRDRVLWGPEAFF. This chain links TRBV28 with TRBJ1-1, with 9 bases that match TRBD1. The CDR3 contains 18 residues. V gave up 2 bases and J gave up 6 bases; unmatched junction bases: 16. CDR1 is MDHEN, CDR2 SYDVKM, per germline.

This clone came up a few times. The chain combines TRBV5-4 with TRBJ2-1, with D perhaps TRBD1 (5 bases). V gave up 2 bases and J gave up 8 bases, with 11 bases separating them. CDR1 SGHNT and CDR2 YYREEE come from the germline V gene (reference sequence). The CDR3 covers 13 residues. This CDR3 is CASSFSRVDEQFF. DNA for the CDR3: TGTGCCAGCAGCTTTTCCAGGGTTGATGAGCAGTTCTTC.